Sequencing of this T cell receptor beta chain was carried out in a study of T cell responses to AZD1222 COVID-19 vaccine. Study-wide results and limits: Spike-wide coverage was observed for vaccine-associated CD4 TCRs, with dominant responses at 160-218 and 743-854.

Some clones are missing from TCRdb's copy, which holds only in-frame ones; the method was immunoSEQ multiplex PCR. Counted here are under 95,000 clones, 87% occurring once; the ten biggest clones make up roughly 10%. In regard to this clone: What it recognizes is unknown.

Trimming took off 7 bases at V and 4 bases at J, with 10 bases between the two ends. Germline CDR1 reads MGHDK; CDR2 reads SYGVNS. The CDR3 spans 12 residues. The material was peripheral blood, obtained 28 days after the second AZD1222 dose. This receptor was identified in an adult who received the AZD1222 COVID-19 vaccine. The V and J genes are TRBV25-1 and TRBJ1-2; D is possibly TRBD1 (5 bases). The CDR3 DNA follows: TGTGCCAGCATGGGGCCGGTCTATGGCTACACCTTC. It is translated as CASMGPVYGYTF.